This section outlines one T cell receptor (beta chain) sequence together with its context. Its antigen is not known. The data are from a study of T cell repertoires in cytomegalovirus infection. Study details: HLA-B-restricted CMV epitopes that are well studied were used alongside recently identified HLA-C-restricted ones. Carrying CMV and the relevant HLA type showed in public TCR beta signatures.

A single record per CDR3 protein comes from TCRdb applying MiXCR to the reads. The sample contains hundreds of thousands of distinct CDR3 sequences, approximately 32% of which appear only once. Overall study findings and caveats: Ex vivo, HLA-C-restricted CMV-specific TCR beta clonotypes prevailed over the rest of the response. Cumulated frequencies of public TCR beta families served to identify carriers of CMV plus the relevant HLA.

Trimming removed 4 bases from V and 0 bases from J, with 11 bases in between. CDR1 and CDR2 from the germline V gene are ENHRY and SYGVKD. The CDR3 has 15 amino acids. The chain couples TRBV10-3 to TRBJ2-3; unclear D gene. The receptor was derived from a human donor in good health (CMV status not recorded). Some clones in this sample may be carry-over from other donors' samples. The sample was cultured CD8+ T cells from PBMCs, taken from culture after CMV antigen stimulation. CDR3 coding DNA: TGTGCCATCAGTGGTTCATCTTCTAGCACAGATACGCAGTATTTT. Translation gives CAISGSSSSTDTQYF.